This TCR beta chain was found in a study of blood T cell repertoires in COVID-19. Overall study: Samples of COVID-19 (acute and convalescent) were obtained from the United States, Italy and Spain. The cDNA or gDNA used as material had been derived from T cells, B-cell-depleted T cells, or PBMCs.

This CDR3 spans 12 amino acids. Germline V gene lookup returns CDR1 MNHEY and CDR2 SVGAGI. Trimming removed 6 bases at V and 5 bases at J, with 11 bases between. Per the study methods: Nucleated cell number was recorded as an estimate derived from reference gene primer amplification. Only in-frame clones appear in the TCRdb table, and some are missing; sequencing was by immunoSEQ multiplex PCR. V, J and clone size are taken as reported in that table, and D and trimming were inferred from the DNA itself. The sample has 200,000 to 250,000 clones; approximately 84% are singletons. The sequenced material came from peripheral blood. This chain uses TRBV6-5 with TRBJ2-7; a weak D match, TRBD1 (6 bases). The sequence derives from a woman aged 55-70 years with acute or convalescent COVID-19. In nucleotides, the CDR3 is TGTGCCAGCAGCCCAAACAGGGACGAGCAGTACTTC. It translates to CASSPNRDEQYF.